This paragraph covers one TCR beta chain sequence. Other DNA sequences within the sample encode an identical CDR3. The source of the sample is a study of blood T cell repertoires in COVID-19. Source study methods: For nucleated cells, counts were estimated from reference gene primer amplification. Profiling relied on immunoSEQ multiplex PCR, and the TCRdb table lists in-frame clones only, not all of them. V and J calls plus clone size are reproduced from that table; the DNA served to infer D and trimming. The table has 250,000 or so clones, about four fifths seen once. V lost 2 bases, J lost 2 bases, and 6 bases lay in between. The CDR3 has 14 residues. Germline values: CDR1 SNHLY, CDR2 FYNNEI.

The sequenced sample was PBMCs or T cells enriched from blood (not recorded which). The chain combines TRBV2 with TRBJ1-4, with a possible D match to TRBD1 (6 bases). The receptor was derived from a man aged 55 to 69 who had recovered from COVID-19. For the CDR3, the DNA is TGTGCCAGCAGTGAACAGGGGACTAATGAAAAACTGTTTTTT. This gives the protein CASSEQGTNEKLFF.